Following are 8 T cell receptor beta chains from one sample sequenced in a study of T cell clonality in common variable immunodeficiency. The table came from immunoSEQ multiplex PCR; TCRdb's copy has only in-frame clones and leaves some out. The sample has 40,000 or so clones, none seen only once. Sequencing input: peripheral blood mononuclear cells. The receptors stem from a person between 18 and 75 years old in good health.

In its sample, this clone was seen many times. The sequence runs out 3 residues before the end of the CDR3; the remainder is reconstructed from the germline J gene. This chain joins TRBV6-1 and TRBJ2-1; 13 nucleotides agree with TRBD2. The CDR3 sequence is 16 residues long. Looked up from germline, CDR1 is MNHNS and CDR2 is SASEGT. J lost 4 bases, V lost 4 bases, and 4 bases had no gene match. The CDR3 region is CASSAGLAGRYNEQFF. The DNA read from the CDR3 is TGTGCCAGCAGTGCGGGACTAGCGGGGAGGTACAATGAG.

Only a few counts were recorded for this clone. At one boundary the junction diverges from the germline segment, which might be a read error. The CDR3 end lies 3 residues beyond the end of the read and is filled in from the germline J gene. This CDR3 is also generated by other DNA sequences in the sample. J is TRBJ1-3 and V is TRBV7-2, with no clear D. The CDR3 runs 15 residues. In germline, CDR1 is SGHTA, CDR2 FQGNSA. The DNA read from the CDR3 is TGTGCCAGCAGCGGTTACTTGGGCTCTGGAAACACA. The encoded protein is CASSGYLGSGNT. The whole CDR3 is CASSGYLGSGNTIYF.

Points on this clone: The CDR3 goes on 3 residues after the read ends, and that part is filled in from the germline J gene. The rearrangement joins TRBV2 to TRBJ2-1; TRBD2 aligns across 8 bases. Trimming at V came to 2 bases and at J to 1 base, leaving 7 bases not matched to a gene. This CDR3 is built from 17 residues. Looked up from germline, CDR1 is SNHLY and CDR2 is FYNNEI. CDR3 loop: CASSELIAGGSYNEQFF. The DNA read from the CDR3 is TGTGCCAGCAGTGAATTAATTGCGGGGGGTTCCTACAATGAG.

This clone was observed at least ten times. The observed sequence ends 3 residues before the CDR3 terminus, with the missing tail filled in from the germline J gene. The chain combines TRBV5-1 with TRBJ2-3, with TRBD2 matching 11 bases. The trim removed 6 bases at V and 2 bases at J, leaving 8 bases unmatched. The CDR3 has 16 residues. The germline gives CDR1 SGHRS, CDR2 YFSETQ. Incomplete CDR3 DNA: TGCGCCAGCAAACCTACTAGCGGGAGCCCCACAGATACG. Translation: CASKPTSGSPTDT. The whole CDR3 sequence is CASKPTSGSPTDTQYF.

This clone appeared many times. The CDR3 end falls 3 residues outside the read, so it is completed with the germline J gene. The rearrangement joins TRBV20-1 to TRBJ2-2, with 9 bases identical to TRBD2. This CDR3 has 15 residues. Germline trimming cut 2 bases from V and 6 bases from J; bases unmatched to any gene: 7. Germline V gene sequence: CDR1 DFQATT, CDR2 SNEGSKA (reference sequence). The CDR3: CSARPPAGGAGELFF. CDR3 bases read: TGCAGTGCTAGACCTCCAGCGGGAGGTGCCGGGGAG.

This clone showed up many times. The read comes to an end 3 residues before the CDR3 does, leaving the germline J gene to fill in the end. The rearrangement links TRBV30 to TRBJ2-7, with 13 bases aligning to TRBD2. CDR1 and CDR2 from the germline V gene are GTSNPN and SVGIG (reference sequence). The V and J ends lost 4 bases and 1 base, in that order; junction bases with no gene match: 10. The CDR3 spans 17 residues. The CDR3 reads CAWNPDRLAGGSYEQYF. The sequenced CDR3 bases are TGTGCCTGGAATCCGGACCGACTAGCGGGAGGATCCTACGAG.

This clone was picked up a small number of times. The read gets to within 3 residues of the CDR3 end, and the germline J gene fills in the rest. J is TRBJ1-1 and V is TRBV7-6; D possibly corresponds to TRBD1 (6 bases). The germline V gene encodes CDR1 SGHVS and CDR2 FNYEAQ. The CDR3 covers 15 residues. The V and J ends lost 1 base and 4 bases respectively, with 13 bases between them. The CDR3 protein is CASSLVGSGATEAFF. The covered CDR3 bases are TGTGCCAGCAGCTTAGTCGGTTCAGGGGCCACTGAA.

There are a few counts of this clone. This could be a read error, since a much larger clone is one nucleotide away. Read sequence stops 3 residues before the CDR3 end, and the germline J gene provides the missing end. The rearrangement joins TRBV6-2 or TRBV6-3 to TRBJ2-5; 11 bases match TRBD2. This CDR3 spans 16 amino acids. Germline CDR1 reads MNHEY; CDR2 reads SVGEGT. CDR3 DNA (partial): TGTGCCAGCAGTCCCCGAATAGCGGGGGGGTTAGATACC. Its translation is CASSPRIAGGLDT. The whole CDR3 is CASSPRIAGGLDTQYF.